This T cell receptor (beta chain) was sequenced in a study of OX40 agonist ivuxolimab in advanced cancers. Study-level background: Dose-escalation patients suffered from hepatocellular carcinoma, melanoma, renal cell or head and neck cancer. Overall study findings and caveats: Part of the nonresponder group also had normalized T-cell clonal expansion that was low.

CDR1 SGDLS and CDR2 YYNGEE come from the germline V gene. There are 16 residues in the CDR3. The V segment lost 4 bases and the J segment 5 bases; nucleotides outside the gene matches: 9. A note on this clone: Its antigen is unknown.

Profiled with immunoSEQ multiplex PCR; TCRdb holds only in-frame clones, not every one. This table holds some 66,000 clones, more than 60% found once. The V call is TRBV9, the J call TRBJ2-5; the match to TRBD2 covers 12 bases. This receptor was taken from an adult with an advanced solid tumor such as melanoma, head and neck, liver or kidney cancer. The sample in question was CD4+ or CD8+ T cells sorted from blood, obtained in a trial of the OX40 agonist ivuxolimab. The CDR3 spells CASSIGLAGSQETQYF. CDR3 bases: TGTGCCAGCAGCATCGGACTAGCGGGGAGTCAGGAGACCCAGTACTTC.